This T cell receptor (beta chain) was recorded in a study of T cells in Graves' hyperthyroidism and ophthalmopathy. General study results and limits: In blood, most of the thyroid clonotypes expanded above 0.001 were also present.

With regard to this clonotype: Antigen unknown.

Stable hyperthyroidism: no ophthalmopathy progression over 18 months of follow-up. It was RNA transcripts that yielded the amplified TCR beta CDR3 regions. The TCR CDR3 was amplified in a first-round RT-PCR using the HTBI primer set. TCRdb independently ran MiXCR on the multiplex PCR reads; one entry per CDR3 protein. This table has hundreds of thousands of distinct CDR3 sequences, approximately 40% appearing once. Per the germline V gene, CDR1 is LNHNV and CDR2 is YYDKDF (reference sequence). V lost 3 bases to trimming and J lost 12 bases, with 21 bases between them. This CDR3 region has 16 residues.

This chain joins TRBV15 and TRBJ1-6; TRBD1 might be the D (5 bases). Sequencing input: blood. This sequence was found in a man aged 18 to 29 with Graves' hyperthyroidism. The CDR3 reads CATSSEGAGNRGPLHF. The DNA for the CDR3 is TGTGCCACCAGCAGCGAAGGGGCAGGGAATAGAGGACCCCTCCACTTT.